These T cell receptor beta chains were read from a single sample in a study of cytomegalovirus exposure and HLA in healthy donors. TCRdb's table, derived via immunoSEQ multiplex PCR, lists solely in-frame clones and lacks some. The repertoire shows roughly 140,000 clones; the top ten hold about 0.96%. Sequences were obtained from PBMCs. The source of these receptors is a male donor in good health and CMV-seronegative. Both conserved end residues are part of each CDR3. Fields, in order: V gene, D gene, J gene, CDR3 protein, CDR3 DNA. The D gene is left open where the match is weak.

v_call: TRBV11-2; d_call: -; j_call: TRBJ2-1; cdr3_aa: CASSPRTAPNNEQFF; cdr3_nt: TGTGCCAGCAGCCCCCGGACAGCCCCGAACAATGAGCAGTTCTTC
v_call: TRBV5-1; d_call: -; j_call: TRBJ2-1; cdr3_aa: CASSLAGNPPPEQFF; cdr3_nt: TGCGCCAGCAGCTTGGCCGGGAACCCCCCACCTGAGCAGTTCTTC
v_call: TRBV19; d_call: TRBD1; j_call: TRBJ1-2; cdr3_aa: CASSWAGAGGTGYTF; cdr3_nt: TGTGCCAGTAGTTGGGCCGGGGCAGGGGGCACAGGCTACACCTTC
v_call: TRBV7-2; d_call: -; j_call: TRBJ2-3; cdr3_aa: CASSLGDFTTDTQYF; cdr3_nt: TGTGCCAGCAGCTTAGGGGACTTTACCACAGATACGCAGTATTTT
v_call: TRBV25-1; d_call: TRBD1; j_call: TRBJ2-7; cdr3_aa: CASSERVGQGSYEQYF; cdr3_nt: TGTGCCAGCAGTGAAAGGGTCGGACAGGGTTCCTACGAGCAGTACTTC
v_call: TRBV15; d_call: -; j_call: TRBJ1-1; cdr3_aa: CATSRDRENTEAFF; cdr3_nt: TGTGCCACCAGCAGAGATCGGGAGAACACTGAAGCTTTCTTT
v_call: TRBV11-3; d_call: TRBD1; j_call: TRBJ2-7; cdr3_aa: CASSLGAGGSGEQYF; cdr3_nt: TGTGCCAGCAGCTTAGGGGCAGGGGGCTCCGGCGAGCAGTACTTC
v_call: TRBV29-1; d_call: TRBD1; j_call: TRBJ1-1; cdr3_aa: CSFHRGTEAFF; cdr3_nt: TGCAGCTTTCACAGGGGCACTGAAGCTTTCTTT
v_call: TRBV4-3; d_call: TRBD2; j_call: TRBJ2-7; cdr3_aa: CASSQEDSGAYEQYF; cdr3_nt: TGCGCCAGCAGCCAAGAAGATAGCGGGGCCTACGAGCAGTACTTC
v_call: TRBV7-2; d_call: -; j_call: TRBJ1-5; cdr3_aa: CASSSGSREGQPQHF; cdr3_nt: TGTGCCAGCAGCTCAGGAAGCAGGGAGGGTCAGCCCCAGCATTTT
v_call: TRBV30; d_call: TRBD1; j_call: TRBJ1-6; cdr3_aa: CAWRETGNSPLHF; cdr3_nt: TGTGCCTGGAGGGAGACAGGGAACTCACCCCTCCACTTT
v_call: TRBV7-2; d_call: -; j_call: TRBJ2-7; cdr3_aa: CASSLPQRVSSYEQYF; cdr3_nt: TGTGCCAGCAGCTTACCCCAGCGGGTGAGCTCCTACGAGCAGTACTTC
v_call: TRBV9; d_call: TRBD1; j_call: TRBJ1-3; cdr3_aa: CASSVAPGQGGNTIYF; cdr3_nt: TGTGCCAGCAGCGTAGCCCCGGGACAGGGAGGAAACACCATATATTTT
v_call: TRBV5-8; d_call: -; j_call: TRBJ1-5; cdr3_aa: CASSSTLNQPQHF; cdr3_nt: TGTGCCAGCAGCAGCACGTTAAATCAGCCCCAGCATTTT
v_call: TRBV19; d_call: TRBD2; j_call: TRBJ2-1; cdr3_aa: CASNPRTSGGPSSYNEQFF; cdr3_nt: TGTGCCAGTAACCCTCGGACTAGCGGGGGACCCAGCTCCTACAATGAGCAGTTCTTC
v_call: TRBV7-8; d_call: -; j_call: TRBJ1-6; cdr3_aa: CASSFNPRSSYNSPLHF; cdr3_nt: TGTGCCAGCAGCTTTAACCCGAGGAGCTCCTATAATTCACCCCTCCACTTT
v_call: TRBV7-2; d_call: -; j_call: TRBJ1-6; cdr3_aa: CASSFINSPLHF; cdr3_nt: TGTGCCAGCAGCTTTATAAATTCACCCCTCCACTTT
v_call: TRBV29-1; d_call: -; j_call: TRBJ1-2; cdr3_aa: CSVEAQVYYGYTF; cdr3_nt: TGCAGCGTTGAGGCTCAAGTCTACTATGGCTACACCTTC
v_call: TRBV30; d_call: TRBD1; j_call: TRBJ1-5; cdr3_aa: CAAGGTAQHF; cdr3_nt: TGTGCCGCAGGGGGGACGGCCCAGCATTTT
v_call: TRBV5-1; d_call: TRBD1; j_call: TRBJ1-1; cdr3_aa: CASSLTGGDTEAFF; cdr3_nt: TGCGCCAGCAGCTTGACAGGGGGGGACACTGAAGCTTTCTTT
v_call: TRBV14; d_call: -; j_call: TRBJ2-7; cdr3_aa: CASKLTGVYEQYF; cdr3_nt: TGTGCCAGCAAACTCACGGGGGTCTACGAGCAGTACTTC
v_call: TRBV29-1; d_call: TRBD2; j_call: TRBJ2-7; cdr3_aa: CSVGIAGVDEQYF; cdr3_nt: TGCAGCGTTGGTATAGCGGGAGTCGACGAGCAGTACTTC
v_call: TRBV13; d_call: -; j_call: TRBJ2-7; cdr3_aa: CASSLGVGRVGEQYF; cdr3_nt: TGTGCCAGCAGCTTAGGAGTAGGCAGGGTTGGCGAGCAGTACTTC
v_call: TRBV7-9; d_call: -; j_call: TRBJ1-2; cdr3_aa: CASSRGSYGYTF; cdr3_nt: TGTGCCAGCAGCCGAGGCAGCTATGGCTACACCTTC
v_call: TRBV19; d_call: TRBD1; j_call: TRBJ1-6; cdr3_aa: CATRDREAGLHF; cdr3_nt: TGTGCCACCCGGGACAGGGAGGCCGGCCTCCACTTT
v_call: TRBV6-6; d_call: TRBD2; j_call: TRBJ2-3; cdr3_aa: CASSPLSGGRADTQYF; cdr3_nt: TGTGCCAGCAGCCCCCTTAGCGGGGGGAGAGCAGATACGCAGTATTTT
v_call: TRBV9; d_call: -; j_call: TRBJ2-5; cdr3_aa: CASGPGYQETQYF; cdr3_nt: TGTGCCAGCGGCCCCGGGTACCAAGAGACCCAGTACTTC
v_call: TRBV30; d_call: TRBD1; j_call: TRBJ1-4; cdr3_aa: CAWDRGEEKLFF; cdr3_nt: TGTGCCTGGGACAGGGGCGAGGAAAAACTGTTTTTT
v_call: TRBV28; d_call: -; j_call: TRBJ2-1; cdr3_aa: CASSRRQVKGDEQFF; cdr3_nt: TGTGCCAGCAGCCGACGTCAGGTGAAGGGGGATGAGCAGTTCTTC
v_call: TRBV10-1; d_call: TRBD1; j_call: TRBJ1-2; cdr3_aa: CASSETGQPHGYTF; cdr3_nt: TGCGCCAGCAGTGAGACGGGACAGCCGCATGGCTACACCTTC
v_call: TRBV5-6; d_call: -; j_call: TRBJ2-7; cdr3_aa: CASSLVEEQYF; cdr3_nt: TGTGCCAGCAGCCTGGTAGAGGAGCAGTACTTC
v_call: TRBV9; d_call: -; j_call: TRBJ1-2; cdr3_aa: CASSVGLQEGGYTF; cdr3_nt: TGTGCCAGCAGCGTAGGCCTCCAGGAGGGTGGCTACACCTTC
v_call: TRBV5-1; d_call: -; j_call: TRBJ2-3; cdr3_aa: CASSLIYTQYF; cdr3_nt: TGCGCCAGCAGCTTAATCTATACGCAGTATTTT
v_call: TRBV7-9; d_call: TRBD1; j_call: TRBJ2-2; cdr3_aa: CASSSHPTGGNTGELFF; cdr3_nt: TGTGCCAGCAGCTCCCATCCGACAGGGGGCAACACCGGGGAGCTGTTTTTT
v_call: TRBV28; d_call: -; j_call: TRBJ1-2; cdr3_aa: CASVRGTYPNYGYTF; cdr3_nt: TGTGCCAGCGTCCGGGGAACCTACCCTAACTATGGCTACACCTTC
v_call: TRBV9; d_call: -; j_call: TRBJ2-6; cdr3_aa: CASSVAGPGANVLTF; cdr3_nt: TGTGCCAGCAGCGTAGCTGGGCCTGGGGCCAACGTCCTGACTTTC
v_call: TRBV7-9; d_call: TRBD2; j_call: TRBJ2-1; cdr3_aa: CASSLATTSGNPYNEQFF; cdr3_nt: TGTGCCAGCAGCTTAGCGACGACTAGCGGGAACCCCTACAATGAGCAGTTCTTC
v_call: TRBV25-1; d_call: TRBD1; j_call: TRBJ2-2; cdr3_aa: CASSHPSRGRAGELFF; cdr3_nt: TGTGCCAGCAGCCACCCGAGCAGGGGGCGCGCCGGGGAGCTGTTTTTT
v_call: TRBV4-3; d_call: TRBD2; j_call: TRBJ2-2; cdr3_aa: CASSQDEGLALNTGELFF; cdr3_nt: TGCGCCAGCAGCCAAGACGAAGGACTAGCGCTGAACACCGGGGAGCTGTTTTTT
v_call: TRBV6-5; d_call: TRBD1; j_call: TRBJ1-5; cdr3_aa: CASSYGQAPGQPQHF; cdr3_nt: TGTGCCAGCAGTTACGGACAGGCTCCGGGGCAGCCCCAGCATTTT
v_call: TRBV19; d_call: -; j_call: TRBJ2-6; cdr3_aa: CASRIGGAGANVLTF; cdr3_nt: TGTGCCAGTAGGATAGGCGGGGCTGGGGCCAACGTCCTGACTTTC
v_call: TRBV28; d_call: -; j_call: TRBJ1-2; cdr3_aa: CASSLSPRGYTF; cdr3_nt: TGTGCCAGCAGTTTATCCCCTCGGGGCTACACCTTC
v_call: TRBV7-9; d_call: -; j_call: TRBJ2-2; cdr3_aa: CASSLNRLTGELFF; cdr3_nt: TGTGCCAGCAGCTTAAACAGGCTCACCGGGGAGCTGTTTTTT
v_call: TRBV29-1; d_call: TRBD2; j_call: TRBJ2-2; cdr3_aa: CSVGGGLAGGGELFF; cdr3_nt: TGCAGCGTGGGGGGCGGACTAGCGGGAGGCGGGGAGCTGTTTTTT
v_call: TRBV4-2; d_call: TRBD2; j_call: TRBJ2-7; cdr3_aa: CASSHPGLAGNEQYF; cdr3_nt: TGTGCCAGCAGCCATCCCGGACTAGCGGGGAACGAGCAGTACTTC
v_call: TRBV28; d_call: TRBD1; j_call: TRBJ2-7; cdr3_aa: CASSLTGQGVYEQYF; cdr3_nt: TGTGCCAGCAGTTTAACAGGACAGGGCGTCTACGAGCAGTACTTC
v_call: TRBV7-9; d_call: -; j_call: TRBJ1-1; cdr3_aa: CASSLAPRMNNEAFF; cdr3_nt: TGTGCCAGCAGCTTAGCTCCAAGAATGAACAATGAAGCTTTCTTT
v_call: TRBV5-1; d_call: TRBD1; j_call: TRBJ2-7; cdr3_aa: CASSLDRGLTLSYEQYF; cdr3_nt: TGCGCCAGCAGCTTGGACAGGGGGCTGACACTATCCTACGAGCAGTACTTC
v_call: TRBV6-1; d_call: TRBD2; j_call: TRBJ2-3; cdr3_aa: CASRGGDTQYF; cdr3_nt: TGTGCCAGCAGGGGAGGGGATACGCAGTATTTT
v_call: TRBV6-1; d_call: -; j_call: TRBJ2-1; cdr3_aa: CASSLLSGGEQFF; cdr3_nt: TGTGCCAGCAGCCTCTTAAGCGGTGGTGAGCAGTTCTTC
v_call: TRBV19; d_call: -; j_call: TRBJ1-1; cdr3_aa: CASSVTGNTEAFF; cdr3_nt: TGTGCCAGTAGCGTAACAGGGAACACTGAAGCTTTCTTT
v_call: TRBV7-9; d_call: -; j_call: TRBJ2-1; cdr3_aa: CASSSRNWDFDNEQFF; cdr3_nt: TGTGCCAGCAGCTCAAGAAATTGGGACTTTGACAATGAGCAGTTCTTC